These 9 T cell receptor beta chains originate from one sample sequenced in a study of cytomegalovirus exposure and HLA in healthy donors. The study ran its PCR with 60 Vbeta and 13 Jbeta primers. Profiled with immunoSEQ multiplex PCR; TCRdb holds only in-frame clones, not every one. The sample comprises some 110,000 clones, approximately 70% of which are singletons, and 8% to 9.5% rests with the top ten. Sequencing used PBMCs. All receptors derive from a man aged 25 to 45 in good health and CMV-seropositive.

This chain links TRBV18 with TRBJ1-1; unclear D gene. The CDR3 contains 11 residues. Trimming left V 6 bases short and J 2 bases short, with 4 bases between. Germline CDR1 and CDR2: KGHSH and LQKENI. The CDR3 protein is CASSLNTEAFF. The CDR3 DNA follows: TGTGCCAGCTCCCTTAACACTGAAGCTTTCTTT.

This chain links TRBV28 with TRBJ1-6; 9 nucleotides match TRBD1. The CDR3 has 16 amino acids. V lost 3 bases to trimming and J lost 4 bases; unmatched junction nucleotides: 4. The germline gives CDR1 MDHEN, CDR2 SYDVKM. CDR3 residues: CASSLVQGAYNSPLHF. DNA of the CDR3: TGTGCCAGCAGTTTGGTACAGGGGGCGTATAATTCACCCCTCCACTTT.

V gene TRBV9 combines with J gene TRBJ2-5; the D gene is possibly TRBD2 (6 bases). CDR3 length equals 13 residues. Germline CDR1 reads SGDLS; CDR2 reads YYNGEE. V lost 7 bases and J lost 2, with 12 bases in between. Here the CDR3 reads CASRRDGQETQYF. In nucleotides, the CDR3 is TGTGCCAGCCGGCGGGACGGACAAGAGACCCAGTACTTC.

This clone was picked up one time. This chain uses TRBV29-1 with TRBJ2-5, with D tentatively TRBD1 (5 bases). In germline, CDR1 is SQVTM, CDR2 ANQGSEA. CDR3 length equals 10 residues. The germline V and J ends were trimmed by 4 bases and 7 bases, with 7 bases remaining between them. CDR3 loop: CSVGGGTQYF. The CDR3 nucleotides are TGCAGCGTTGGGGGCGGGACCCAGTACTTC.

The chain employs TRBV7-8 and TRBJ1-2; a possible D gene is TRBD1 (5 bases). The V end lost 1 base, the J end lost 6 bases, and 27 bases lay between the germline ends. Germline V gene data show CDR1 as SGHVS and CDR2 as FQNEAQ. This CDR3 has 19 amino acids. The CDR3 DNA sequence: TGTGCCAGCAGCTTAGAACGGCGACAGCTCTCTATTGTCCCCAATGGCTACACCTTC. This encodes CASSLERRQLSIVPNGYTF.

The J gene is TRBJ2-7, the V gene TRBV27; 8 nucleotides line up with TRBD2. In germline, CDR1 is MNHEY, CDR2 SMNVEV (reference sequence). V lost 5 bases, J lost 4 bases, and 4 bases stayed unmatched. CDR3 size: 13 residues. CDR3 in DNA: TGTGCCAGCAGTCTCTTAGCGGGGTACGAGCAGTACGTC. Residues: CASSLLAGYEQYV.

In the case of this clone: Its ends do not fully match the called genes, so a read error is possible. In DNA form, the CDR3 reads TGTTCCAGCAGCGGTACGACAGGGGGTCACGGGACTAGCGTTTACGAGCAGTACTTC. Protein product: CSSSGTTGGHGTSVYEQYF. This rearrangement joins TRBV7-9 to TRBJ2-7; a weak D match, TRBD2 (10 bases). The CDR3 covers 19 residues. CDR1 SEHNR and CDR2 FQNEAQ come from the germline V gene (reference sequence).

This chain connects TRBV18 to TRBJ2-5, with D possibly matching TRBD2 (6 bases). The germline CDR1 and CDR2 sequences are KGHSH and LQKENI. The CDR3 extends over 14 amino acids. Trimming cost V 3 bases and J 2 bases, with 10 bases left between them. The CDR3 here is CASSPWDWQETQYF. The CDR3 DNA reads TGTGCCAGCTCACCTTGGGACTGGCAAGAGACCCAGTACTTC.

A remark on this clone: Other DNA sequences within the sample encode an identical CDR3. V usage is TRBV6-1 and J usage is TRBJ2-7, with 9 bases lining up with TRBD1. The CDR3 covers 14 residues. Trimming cost V 7 bases and J 4 bases; bases outside gene matches: 8. The germline V gene has CDR1 MNHNS and CDR2 SASEGT. The CDR3 sequence: CASTVPGQGYEQYF. CDR3 coding DNA: TGTGCCAGCACCGTACCGGGACAGGGTTACGAGCAGTACTTC.